This T cell receptor (beta chain) was recovered during a study of cytomegalovirus exposure and HLA in healthy donors. With 60 Vbeta and 13 Jbeta primers, the PCR was carried out. Generated by immunoSEQ multiplex PCR, the TCRdb table keeps only in-frame clones and is missing some. Among roughly 120,000 clones, over 70% were seen once, and the ten largest hold around 1.6%. V was clipped by 4 bases and J by 7 bases, with 17 bases between them. Germline CDR1 and CDR2: SGHRS and YFSETQ. This CDR3 is built from 15 residues. The TCR was taken from a young woman in good health and CMV-seronegative. V and J are TRBV5-1 and TRBJ1-4, with a tentative D call TRBD1 (6 bases). The sample consisted of PBMCs. The CDR3 region has the DNA TGCGCCAGCAGCCTAAGGGACATCCGGGGTGAAAAACTGTTTTTT. This sequence encodes CASSLRDIRGEKLFF.